Sequencing of this T cell receptor (beta chain) was carried out in a study of CD8 T cells in ankylosing spondylitis. General study findings and limits: Ankylosing spondylitis blood appeared to be characterized by a TCR beta motif of about eight highly homologous variants. Clones that were linked to disease were CD8+ and were relatively rare in peripheral blood.

This clonotype was found many times. Its antigen is unidentified. The CDR3 is 14 residues long. Germline loops: CDR1 MRHNA, CDR2 SNTAGT. V dropped 0 bases and J dropped 4 bases, with 9 bases sitting between them. Via MiXCR, TCRdb re-called the 5' RACE reads, giving one row per CDR3 protein. The data contain about 200,000 distinct CDR3 sequences, 20% to 30% of them singletons. The receptor's source is a male donor with ankylosing spondylitis or in good health (not recorded which). Sequenced: blood, either unsorted or a sorted T cell fraction (not recorded which). This chain uses TRBV6-4 with TRBJ1-1, with D possibly being TRBD1 (5 bases). The CDR3 is CASSDSSRATEAFF. CDR3 in DNA: TGTGCCAGCAGTGACTCAAGCAGGGCCACTGAAGCTTTCTTT.